A single sample is the source of the 20 T cell receptor beta chains below, sequenced in a study of Graves' ophthalmopathy and Graves' hyperthyroidism. Amplification of TCR beta CDR3 regions used RNA transcripts. Investigators did first-round RT-PCR with HTBI primers, then second-round multiplex PCR. One entry per CDR3 protein, called by TCRdb with MiXCR from the multiplex PCR reads. The sample carries approximately 410,000 distinct CDR3 sequences, 15% recorded once. The sample was peripheral blood. The receptor set was obtained from a woman aged 18-29 years with stable Graves' hyperthyroidism.

This clonotype was detected many times. The chain uses TRBV27 and TRBJ1-1; D might be TRBD1 (5 bases). Germline V gene lookup returns CDR1 MNHEY and CDR2 SMNVEV (reference sequence). V lost 2 bases and J 0 bases, leaving 10 bases between the germline ends. This CDR3 contains 15 residues. CDR3 residues: CASSLIRAMNTEAFF. The CDR3 nucleotides read TGTGCCAGCAGTTTAATCAGGGCCATGAACACTGAAGCTTTCTTT.

In its sample, this clonotype was seen many times. The rearrangement links TRBV25-1 to TRBJ1-6, with a possible D match to TRBD1 (5 bases). The germline CDR1 and CDR2 sequences are MGHDK and SYGVNS. The V gene lost 2 bases and the J gene lost 3 bases, with 11 bases spanning the gap. CDR3 length equals 16 residues. The DNA for the CDR3 is TGTGCCAGCAGTGAAGGGGGTGGGAGCTATAATTCACCCCTCCACTTT. Translated: CASSEGGGSYNSPLHF.

Many counts were recorded for this clonotype. V usage is TRBV10-3 and J usage is TRBJ1-6; 9 nucleotides align to TRBD1. Germline CDR1 reads ENHRY; CDR2 reads SYGVKD. V trimming: 0 bases; J trimming: 10 bases; junction bases outside the gene matches: 4. This CDR3 spans 15 amino acids. DNA for the CDR3: TGTGCCATCAGTGAGTCGAGGACAGGGGACTCACCCCTCCACTTT. As protein: CAISESRTGDSPLHF.

This clonotype came up many times. The conserved final phenylalanine or tryptophan is absent from the CDR3, which likely points to a read error. The chain is built from TRBV29-1 and TRBJ2-7; D uncertain. Germline values: CDR1 SQVTM, CDR2 ANQGSEA. V was pared by 2 bases and J by 3 bases, with 17 bases between. This CDR3 is built from 15 residues. The CDR3 DNA sequence: TGCAGCGTTGAACTGTCCCAGCCCGACCTCTACGAGCAGTACCTC. Protein product: CSVELSQPDLYEQYL.

There are many counts of this clonotype. The V call is TRBV6-5, the J call TRBJ2-7, with TRBD1 matching 8 bases. The CDR3 loop spans 13 amino acids. The germline gives CDR1 MNHEY, CDR2 SVGAGI. The junction had 4 bases not matched to a gene; V was cut back by 5 bases and J by 4 bases. The CDR3 is CASSPGGVYEQYF. The CDR3 DNA follows: TGTGCCAGCAGTCCAGGGGGCGTATACGAGCAGTACTTC.

The chain carries TRBV28 and TRBJ2-4, with D perhaps being TRBD1 or TRBD2 (5 bases each). This CDR3 is 14 amino acids long. CDR1 is MDHEN, CDR2 SYDVKM, per germline. Trimming stripped 7 bases from V and 3 bases from J, with 13 bases between. The CDR3 DNA reads TGTGCCAGCAACTTAGGGGCGGGCAAAAACATTCAGTACTTC. This sequence encodes CASNLGAGKNIQYF.

This clonotype has ten or more counts. This chain uses TRBV20-1 with TRBJ2-5; D is unresolved. This CDR3 is built from 13 residues. The germline gives CDR1 DFQATT, CDR2 SNEGSKA (reference sequence). Trimming removed 0 bases at V and 5 bases at J, with 10 bases between. The CDR3 sequence: CSAREDRWETQYF. The CDR3 DNA reads as TGCAGTGCTAGAGAGGACCGGTGGGAGACCCAGTACTTC.

Many counts were recorded for this clonotype. This chain links TRBV19 with TRBJ2-2; no definite D call. The CDR3 length is 15 residues. From germline, CDR1 is LNHDA and CDR2 SQIVND (reference sequence). The germline V and J ends were trimmed by 3 bases and 10 bases, with 18 bases remaining between them. The CDR3 reads CASSIAGRMVEELFF. CDR3 nucleotide sequence: TGTGCCAGTAGTATCGCCGGCAGGATGGTAGAGGAGCTGTTTTTT.

This clonotype was observed many times. This sequence joins TRBV11-1 and TRBJ1-1, with D perhaps TRBD1 (5 bases). The length of the CDR3 is 16 residues. V was clipped by 5 bases and J by 1 base, with 17 bases between them. Germline V gene data show CDR1 as SGHAT and CDR2 as FQDESV (reference sequence). The CDR3 region has the DNA TGTGCCAGCAGCGCAATACTGGGAACAGGGAACACTGAAGCTTTCTTT. Its translation is CASSAILGTGNTEAFF.

This clonotype showed up many times. The gene calls are TRBV6-5 and TRBJ1-5; D may be TRBD1 (6 bases). Germline CDR1 and CDR2: MNHEY and SVGAGI. The CDR3 is made up of 14 amino acids. The V end lost 6 bases, the J end lost 7 bases, and 16 bases lay between the germline ends. The CDR3, as DNA: TGTGCCAGCAGATCACAGGGCTTAGGACAGCCCCAGCATTTT. Its translation: CASRSQGLGQPQHF.

This clonotype has ten or more counts. V and J are TRBV7-8 and TRBJ2-7; no clear D gene. CDR3 length: 16 amino acids. Germline V gene data show CDR1 as SGHVS and CDR2 as FQNEAQ. V dropped 5 bases and J dropped 3 bases, with 20 bases sitting between them. The CDR3 here is CASSPFKGTHLYEQYF. CDR3 bases: TGTGCCAGCAGCCCCTTTAAAGGCACCCATCTCTACGAGCAGTACTTC.

This clonotype has ten or more counts. The chain joins TRBV11-3 to TRBJ1-1; maybe TRBD1 (5 bases). The length of the CDR3 is 12 residues. Germline V gene data show CDR1 as SGHNT and CDR2 as YENEEA. The V end lost 0 bases, the J end lost 10 bases, and 9 bases lay between the germline ends. Here the CDR3 DNA reads TGTGCCAGCAGCTTAGATCGGGGGGGAGCTTTCTTT. This codes for CASSLDRGGAFF.

This clonotype was observed many times. The chain has TRBV24-1 and TRBJ1-2, with a possible D match to TRBD1 (5 bases). The CDR3 is 14 amino acids. Trimming took off 6 bases at V and 5 bases at J, with 15 bases between the two ends. Germline CDR1 reads KGHDR; CDR2 reads SFDVKD. The DNA for the CDR3 is TGTGCCACCAGTTCCTCGGGGCAGGGTTATGGCTACACCTTC. It codes for CATSSSGQGYGYTF.

This sequence joins TRBV6-2 or TRBV6-3 and TRBJ2-7; maybe TRBD2 (5 bases). V was pared by 5 bases and J by 10 bases, with 15 bases between. The CDR3 has 12 residues. Germline lookup yields CDR1 MNHEY and CDR2 SVGEGT. CDR3 DNA sequence: TGTGCCAGCAGTACCCAGCCGGAGGATCAGTACTTC. This codes for CASSTQPEDQYF.

About this clonotype itself: A much more abundant neighbour one base away suggests this may be a read error. This chain connects TRBV3-1 to TRBJ2-7; no clear D gene. V gave up 2 bases and J gave up 5 bases, with 16 bases separating them. Germline CDR1 and CDR2: LGHDT and YNNKEL (reference sequence). This CDR3 is built from 15 residues. CDR3 bases: TGTGCCAGCAGCCAAAATACGGACCCAACCCACGAGCAGTACTTC. It codes for CASSQNTDPTHEQYF.

This clonotype was recorded many times. The chain is built from TRBV14 and TRBJ1-1; D ambiguous. Germline CDR1 and CDR2: SGHDN and FVKESK. This CDR3 region has 15 residues. Trimming left V 6 bases short and J 1 base short, with 15 bases between. This CDR3 is CASSKQLGPNTEAFF. The CDR3 DNA is TGTGCCAGCAGTAAGCAACTGGGTCCGAACACTGAAGCTTTCTTT.

This clonotype was counted many times. The chain recombines TRBV20-1 with TRBJ1-1; D is unclear. Germline CDR1 and CDR2: DFQATT and SNEGSKA (reference sequence). Trimming took off 1 base at V and 0 bases at J, with 12 bases between the two ends. The CDR3 sequence is 15 residues long. This CDR3 reads CSARVEAGMNTEAFF. The CDR3 region has the DNA TGCAGTGCTAGAGTGGAAGCGGGAATGAACACTGAAGCTTTCTTT.

This clonotype was detected many times. The chain couples TRBV6-1 to TRBJ1-1; D gene ambiguous. V lost 2 bases to trimming and J lost 5 bases, with 9 bases between them. The CDR3 consists of 13 residues. Germline values: CDR1 MNHNS, CDR2 SASEGT. For the CDR3, the DNA is TGTGCCAGCAGTGAAAACCTTGGGACTGAAGCTTTCTTT. It yields the protein CASSENLGTEAFF.

Points on this clonotype: A much larger clone lies one base from this, so it may be a read error. This chain links TRBV27 with TRBJ1-2; D is uncertain. V was pared by 3 bases and J by 7 bases, with 18 bases between. Germline CDR1 MNHEY, CDR2 SMNVEV (reference sequence). The CDR3 runs to 15 residues. CDR3 residues: CASSFDLQRASGYTF. CDR3 nucleotide sequence: TGTGCCAGCAGTTTCGACTTACAGCGGGCAAGTGGCTACACCTTC.

Only a few counts were recorded for this clonotype. The rearrangement uses TRBV5-1 and TRBJ1-5, with D maybe TRBD1 (6 bases). The CDR3 loop spans 16 amino acids. CDR1 is SGHRS and CDR2 is YFSETQ in the germline V gene. V was shortened by 0 bases and J by 6 bases, with 16 bases between the two germline ends. The CDR3 DNA sequence: TGCGCCAGCAGCTTGGCCGAACAGGGAGAAGGTCAGCCCCAGCATTTT. As protein: CASSLAEQGEGQPQHF.